This TCR beta chain stems from a study of T cell repertoires in aging, cancer and after chemotherapy. Study-level information: The full dataset contained about 10 million TCR reads. Study findings and constraints: Rebound thymic output was suggested by rising median generation probability during chemotherapy in each cancer cohort.

TCR beta rearrangements were amplified from peripheral blood genomic DNA. V shed 4 bases, J shed 0 bases, and the junction held 14 bases outside the gene matches. The CDR3 length is 19 residues. Germline CDR1 SGHTA, CDR2 FQGTGA. Rearranged V-D-J TRB sequences were amplified with a mixed TRB-A/B primer pool. TCRdb processed the multiplex PCR reads anew with MiXCR; each CDR3 protein has one entry. The sample contains approximately 4,900 distinct CDR3 sequences, roughly a quarter of which appear only once. About this clonotype itself: Its antigen is undetermined.

The sequenced sample consisted of blood. The chain has TRBV7-3 and TRBJ2-3; 9 nucleotides match TRBD2. This sequence was found in a human donor in good health. The CDR3 sequence: CASSWGGRAGGFSTDTQYF. In nucleotides, the CDR3 is TGTGCCAGCAGCTGGGGGGGTAGAGCGGGGGGTTTTAGCACAGATACGCAGTATTTT.